A single sample is the source of the 20 T cell receptor beta chains below, sequenced in a study of blood T cell repertoires in COVID-19. The assay was immunoSEQ multiplex PCR, and TCRdb's table has in-frame clones only and misses some. The sample consists of 150,000 to 200,000 clones, 94% of them appearing once. Sequencing input: peripheral blood. These receptors originate from a man aged 30 to 45 with COVID-19, enrolled during active disease.

This clone was picked up one time. The gene calls are TRBV5-4 and TRBJ2-7; 10 bases are shared with TRBD1. CDR3 length: 15 residues. Germline-derived CDR1 and CDR2 are SGHNT and YYREEE (reference sequence). J gave up 2 bases and V 1 base, and 3 bases lay outside the gene matches. CDR3 DNA sequence: TGTGCCAGCAGCTTGAGGACAGGGGGGCCCTACGAGCAGTACTTC. Translating gives CASSLRTGGPYEQYF.

This chain connects TRBV29-1 to TRBJ1-2; TRBD1 aligns across 9 bases. Unmatched junction bases numbered 5, after V lost 6 bases and J lost 6 bases. CDR1 is SQVTM, CDR2 ANQGSEA, per germline. This CDR3 is built from 12 residues. CDR3 residues: CSVGDRADGYTF. CDR3 in DNA: TGCAGCGTGGGGGACAGGGCTGATGGCTACACCTTC.

The count of this clone is one. The genes are TRBV12-3 or TRBV12-4 and TRBJ1-5, with TRBD1 identical over 7 bases. V was pared by 1 base and J by 7 bases, with 1 base of the junction left unmatched. The CDR3 has 13 residues. The CDR3 coding sequence is TGTGCCAGCAGTTTAGGACAGGGCCAGCCCCAGCATTTT. Protein sequence: CASSLGQGQPQHF.

CDR3 sequence: CASKGLAGAIQETQYF. The CDR3 coding sequence is TGTGCCAGCAAAGGACTAGCGGGGGCCATACAAGAGACCCAGTACTTC. The chain joins TRBV2 to TRBJ2-5, with 13 bases identical to TRBD2. Germline V gene sequence: CDR1 SNHLY, CDR2 FYNNEI. J was trimmed by 2 bases and V by 7 bases; bases with no gene match: 7. The CDR3 contains 16 residues.

The chain links TRBV5-5 to TRBJ2-7; 9 bases are shared with TRBD1. J gave up 5 bases and V 4 bases, and 10 bases lay outside the gene matches. Germline V gene sequence: CDR1 SGHKS, CDR2 YYEKEE (reference sequence). This CDR3 contains 15 residues. CDR3 residues: CASSLWDRASDEQYF. CDR3 bases: TGTGCCAGCAGCCTTTGGGACAGGGCTTCCGACGAGCAGTACTTC.

The chain uses TRBV27 and TRBJ1-1; 10 positions agree with TRBD1. Trimming took 5 bases from V and 5 from J; bases not matched to a gene: 5. The V gene's germline CDR1 is MNHEY and CDR2 SMNVEV (reference sequence). This CDR3 is built from 14 residues. This chain's CDR3 is CASSPRQGATEAFF. CDR3 in DNA: TGTGCCAGCAGTCCACGACAGGGGGCGACTGAAGCTTTCTTT.

The chain carries TRBV5-5 and TRBJ1-1; D perhaps matches TRBD1 (5 bases). Trimming took off 0 bases at V and 4 bases at J, with 13 bases between the two ends. The CDR3 length is 15 residues. The germline V gene encodes CDR1 SGHKS and CDR2 YYEKEE (reference sequence). CDR3 DNA sequence: TGTGCCAGCAGCTTGGGCAATACCGGGGGCACTGAAGCTTTCTTT. Its protein is CASSLGNTGGTEAFF.

The V and J genes are TRBV7-9 and TRBJ2-7; D gene uncertain. The germline gives CDR1 SEHNR, CDR2 FQNEAQ (reference sequence). This CDR3 is built from 12 residues. Between the trimmed V and J ends, which lost 3 bases and 5 bases, there was a span of 8 bases. The CDR3 spells CASSLGFHEQYF. The CDR3 DNA sequence: TGTGCCAGCAGCTTGGGCTTCCACGAGCAGTACTTC. Based on the CDR3 plus reference TRBV7-9 and TRBJ2-7, the full variable domain is DTGVSQNPRHKITKRGQNVTFRCDPISEHNRLYWYRQTLGQGPEFLTYFQNEAQLEKSRLLSDRFSAERPKGSFSTLEIQRTEQGDSAMYLCASSLGFHEQYFGPGTRLTVT.

The chain carries TRBV2 and TRBJ1-3; maybe TRBD1 (5 bases). This CDR3 contains 13 residues. V was clipped by 6 bases and J by 0 bases, with 6 bases between them. The germline CDR1 and CDR2 sequences are SNHLY and FYNNEI. The DNA for the CDR3 is TGTGCCAGCAGGCAGGGCTCTGGAAACACCATATATTTT. Its protein product is CASRQGSGNTIYF.

This chain joins TRBV12-3 or TRBV12-4 and TRBJ2-7; TRBD1 agrees at 10 bases. V gave up 6 bases and J gave up 3 bases; unmatched junction bases: 2. The CDR3 consists of 13 residues. The CDR3 protein is CASRGTGVYEQYF. The CDR3, as DNA: TGTGCCAGCAGGGGGACAGGGGTCTACGAGCAGTACTTC.

The V and J genes are TRBV7-6 and TRBJ1-5; D is perhaps TRBD1 (6 bases). The V gene's germline CDR1 is SGHVS and CDR2 FNYEAQ. The CDR3 consists of 15 residues. V was cut by 5 bases and J by 5 bases, with 16 bases left in between. CDR3 protein: CASSDTQGMDQPQHF. In DNA form, the CDR3 reads TGTGCCAGCAGCGATACACAGGGAATGGATCAGCCCCAGCATTTT.

The chain has TRBV7-9 and TRBJ2-5; 10 bases fit TRBD1. The CDR3 covers 15 residues. Germline V gene data show CDR1 as SEHNR and CDR2 as FQNEAQ (reference sequence). V gave up 5 bases and J gave up 3 bases; unmatched junction bases: 6. The CDR3 region has the DNA TGTGCCAGCAGCGCTCCGGGACAGGGGAAAGAGACCCAGTACTTC. Amino acid sequence: CASSAPGQGKETQYF.

V is TRBV2 and J is TRBJ1-2; D possibly corresponds to TRBD1 (6 bases). V shed 3 bases and J shed 8 bases, with 31 bases lying between them. CDR1 and CDR2 from the germline V gene are SNHLY and FYNNEI. The CDR3 runs to 19 residues. The CDR3 nucleotides are TGTGCCAGCAGTGATCGGTTATTTAGGGGGTCCCTTGTAAGGAGAGGCTACACCTTC. This sequence encodes CASSDRLFRGSLVRRGYTF.

CDR3: CASSLSDQGNTGELFF. The DNA for the CDR3 is TGTGCCAGCTCGCTAAGTGATCAGGGCAACACCGGGGAGCTGTTTTTT. The chain links TRBV18 to TRBJ2-2; a weak D match, TRBD1 (5 bases). Trimming pared 6 bases from V and 2 bases from J, leaving 16 bases between. Germline V gene data show CDR1 as KGHSH and CDR2 as LQKENI. The CDR3 consists of 16 residues.

The rearrangement links TRBV12-3 or TRBV12-4 to TRBJ1-2, with a weak D call TRBD1 (5 bases). The CDR3 contains 13 residues. V lost 5 bases and J lost 4, with 11 bases in between. In DNA form, the CDR3 reads TGTGCCAGCAGTCGGGGGGGAAGCTATGGCTACACCTTC. It translates to CASSRGGSYGYTF.

This rearrangement joins TRBV27 to TRBJ1-2, with 10 bases lining up with TRBD1. The CDR3 length is 16 residues. J gave up 0 bases and V 6 bases, and 7 bases lay outside the gene matches. Germline V gives CDR1 MNHEY, CDR2 SMNVEV (reference sequence). CDR3 in amino acids: CASSRTGGRANYGYTF. The DNA for the CDR3 is TGTGCCAGCAGCCGGACAGGGGGGCGAGCTAACTATGGCTACACCTTC.

The chain is built from TRBV6-5 and TRBJ1-2, with TRBD1 identical over 7 bases. In germline, CDR1 is MNHEY, CDR2 SVGAGI. Trimming cost V 0 bases and J 5 bases; bases outside gene matches: 6. This CDR3 spans 15 amino acids. The CDR3 protein is CASSYSFDRVYGYTF. Here the CDR3 DNA reads TGTGCCAGCAGTTACTCGTTCGACAGGGTATATGGCTACACCTTC.

The gene calls are TRBV7-9 and TRBJ1-3; tentative D call: TRBD1 (6 bases). The CDR3 covers 15 residues. Germline-derived CDR1 and CDR2 are SEHNR and FQNEAQ (reference sequence). Trimming took 5 bases from V and 4 from J, leaving 15 bases between them. CDR3 bases: TGTGCCAGCAGCCTGAATACCGGGACAGGAAACACCATATATTTT. It specifies CASSLNTGTGNTIYF.

The CDR3 reads CASSLGEGRSSPLHF. In DNA, the CDR3 is TGCGCCAGCAGCCTTGGCGAGGGAAGAAGTTCACCCCTCCACTTT. V is TRBV5-1 and J is TRBJ1-6; D is uncertain. The germline gives CDR1 SGHRS, CDR2 YFSETQ. Trimming stripped 4 bases from V and 9 bases from J, with 17 bases between. The CDR3 consists of 15 residues. Using reference TRBV5-1 and TRBJ1-6 for the parts outside the CDR3, the full variable domain is KAGVTQTPRYLIKTRGQQVTLSCSPISGHRSVSWYQQTPGQGLQFLFEYFSETQRNKGNFPGRFSGRQFSNSRSEMNVSTLELGDSALYLCASSLGEGRSSPLHFGNGTRLTVT.

The V gene is TRBV5-1, the J gene TRBJ2-6, with 8 bases matching TRBD1. V lost 4 bases to trimming and J lost 0 bases; unmatched junction nucleotides: 6. Germline CDR1 SGHRS, CDR2 YFSETQ. This CDR3 is built from 17 residues. CDR3: CASSAGQGVSGANVLTF. The CDR3 nucleotides are TGCGCCAGCAGCGCAGGACAGGGAGTCTCTGGGGCCAACGTCCTGACTTTC.